These 18 T cell receptor beta chains originate from one sample sequenced in a study of human T cells and chemical hapten exposure. Time point described: patch test 1, 2 weeks after DPC sensitization. Treatment reported: therapeutic diphenylcyclopropenone sensitization with weekly scalp DPC. TCRdb re-called the RACE reads with MiXCR, one entry per CDR3 protein. The sample holds tens of thousands of distinct CDR3 sequences, around 9.3% seen once. The sample here was whole blood, taken in connection with sensitization to the hapten diphenylcyclopropenone (DPC). The receptor source for this set is a woman aged 40 to 50 with alopecia areata. Some clones in this sample may be carry-over from other donors' samples.

Only a few counts were recorded for this clonotype. The rearrangement links TRBV6-4 to TRBJ2-7; D gene uncertain. The CDR3 length is 14 residues. The V gene's germline CDR1 is MRHNA and CDR2 SNTAGT. V lost 7 bases to trimming and J lost 5 bases, with 18 bases between them. In nucleotides, the CDR3 is TGTGCCAGCAACCCGCGAGACACGGGCCACGAGCAGTACTTC. This translates into CASNPRDTGHEQYF.

The V call is TRBV12-3 or TRBV12-4, the J call TRBJ1-1; 7 bases fit TRBD1. This CDR3 is built from 14 residues. The V and J ends lost 5 bases and 1 base, in that order; junction bases with no gene match: 4. CDR3 DNA: TGTGCCAGCAGTCCCAGGGGGAAGAACACTGAAGCTTTCTTT. This translates into CASSPRGKNTEAFF.

In this sample, this clonotype turned up many times. The V gene is TRBV7-2, the J gene TRBJ1-1; TRBD1 agrees at 7 bases. Germline loops: CDR1 SGHTA, CDR2 FQGNSA. V dropped 5 bases and J dropped 5; count of bases not matched to a gene: 11. The CDR3 runs to 15 residues. This CDR3 is CASSIEAGTVTEAFF. In DNA form, the CDR3 reads TGTGCCAGCAGCATTGAGGCAGGGACAGTGACTGAAGCTTTCTTT.

This clonotype has a count of ten or more. V gene TRBV5-1 combines with J gene TRBJ2-1; a weak D match, TRBD2 (6 bases). The CDR3 covers 12 residues. The V end was cut by 3 bases, the J end by 5 bases, with 6 bases between. Per the germline V gene, CDR1 is SGHRS and CDR2 is YFSETQ. CDR3 DNA: TGCGCCAGCAGCTCGGGAGACAATGAGCAGTTCTTC. Amino acids: CASSSGDNEQFF.

This clonotype was seen many times. The chain couples TRBV2 to TRBJ1-4; 11 bases are a match to TRBD1. After removal of 7 bases from V and 7 bases from J, the junction contained 5 bases not matched to a gene. This CDR3 region has 14 residues. Per germline, CDR1 SNHLY and CDR2 FYNNEI. CDR3 coding DNA: TGTGCCAGCAACGCGGACAGGGGGCTTGAAAAACTGTTTTTT. This translates into CASNADRGLEKLFF.

The sample holds many counts of this clonotype. The V call is TRBV7-8, the J call TRBJ2-7, with D unresolved. In germline, CDR1 is SGHVS, CDR2 FQNEAQ. V lost 6 bases and J 0 bases, leaving 12 bases between the germline ends. The CDR3 is 14 amino acids. CDR3 in amino acids: CASSETGSSYEQYF. DNA of the CDR3: TGTGCCAGCAGTGAGACGGGTAGCTCCTACGAGCAGTACTTC.

This clonotype came up many times. This chain links TRBV7-8 with TRBJ2-5; 8 positions match TRBD2. The CDR3 is 15 residues long. Germline trimming cut 1 base from V and 1 base from J; bases unmatched to any gene: 2. Germline assignment: CDR1 SGHVS and CDR2 FQNEAQ. DNA for the CDR3: TGTGCCAGCAGCTTAGGTAGCGGGGTCCAAGAGACCCAGTACTTC. Its translation: CASSLGSGVQETQYF.

This clonotype appeared many times. V is TRBV19 and J is TRBJ2-7; D gene ambiguous. The V gene lost 5 bases and the J gene lost 2 bases, with 13 bases spanning the gap. Germline V gene data show CDR1 as LNHDA and CDR2 as SQIVND (reference sequence). This CDR3 contains 14 residues. The CDR3 sequence: CASSHSAKPYEQYF. The CDR3, as DNA: TGTGCCAGTAGTCATTCTGCCAAACCCTACGAGCAGTACTTC.

This chain uses TRBV27 with TRBJ2-3; the D gene could be TRBD1 or TRBD2 (6 bases each). Germline V gene lookup returns CDR1 MNHEY and CDR2 SMNVEV (reference sequence). The CDR3 runs 16 residues. With 4 bases removed from V and 2 bases from J, the gap between germline ends came to 16 bases. CDR3 nucleotides: TGTGCCAGCAGTTCCCCCGGGGGCCTTACCACAGATACGCAGTATTTT. It is translated as CASSSPGGLTTDTQYF.

This clonotype was seen ten or more times. This rearrangement joins TRBV20-1 to TRBJ2-1, with 16 positions matching TRBD2. The CDR3 extends over 18 amino acids. The germline gives CDR1 DFQATT, CDR2 SNEGSKA (reference sequence). V shed 0 bases and J 4 bases; nucleotides not matched to a gene: 6. As DNA, the CDR3 is TGCAGTGCTAGAGATTTAGAGGGACTAGCGGGGGGGTACAATGAGCAGTTCTTC. This sequence encodes CSARDLEGLAGGYNEQFF.

This clonotype was observed many times. The V and J genes are TRBV4-2 and TRBJ1-1; D possibly corresponds to TRBD1 (5 bases). V was clipped by 0 bases and J by 7 bases, with 9 bases between them. The germline V gene encodes CDR1 LGHNA and CDR2 YNFKEQ. The CDR3 is 13 amino acids. The CDR3 spells CASSQDYTGEAFF. The CDR3 nucleotides read TGTGCCAGCAGCCAAGATTACACAGGTGAAGCTTTCTTT.

This clonotype was observed many times. This rearrangement joins TRBV6-5 to TRBJ2-2, with D possibly being TRBD1 or TRBD2 (6 bases each). V lost 7 bases to trimming and J lost 6 bases, with 21 bases between them. This CDR3 comprises 16 residues. In germline, CDR1 is MNHEY, CDR2 SVGAGI. The CDR3 bases are TGTGCCAGCAAGGAGGAGGGGGGCCGAGTAGCCGGGGAGCTGTTTTTT. Residues: CASKEEGGRVAGELFF.

This clonotype was counted ten times or more. The chain combines TRBV10-2 with TRBJ2-5, with a weak D call TRBD1 (5 bases). The CDR3 covers 13 residues. The germline CDR1 and CDR2 sequences are WSHSY and SAAADI. The ends were cut back, 2 bases at V and 2 bases at J, with 6 bases in the middle. The CDR3: CASSEGQQETQYF. CDR3 coding DNA: TGCGCCAGCAGTGAGGGACAACAAGAGACCCAGTACTTC.

This clonotype showed up many times. The chain links TRBV5-1 to TRBJ2-7, with D perhaps being TRBD1 or TRBD2 (5 bases each). The CDR3 is 16 residues long. The germline V and J ends were trimmed by 0 bases and 0 bases, with 13 bases remaining between them. Germline values: CDR1 SGHRS, CDR2 YFSETQ. The CDR3 region is CASSLGGTPSSYEQYF. For the CDR3, the DNA is TGCGCCAGCAGCTTGGGAGGGACGCCAAGCTCCTACGAGCAGTACTTC.

The chain recombines TRBV7-9 with TRBJ1-1, with 9 bases fitting TRBD1. V dropped 3 bases and J dropped 8; count of bases not matched to a gene: 13. The CDR3 has 16 residues. Germline V gene lookup returns CDR1 SEHNR and CDR2 FQNEAQ (reference sequence). CDR3 protein: CASSLSGQGVSGEAFF. CDR3 bases: TGTGCCAGCAGCTTGTCGGGACAGGGCGTTTCTGGGGAAGCTTTCTTT.

The sample holds many counts of this clonotype. The V gene is TRBV7-9, the J gene TRBJ2-1, with 9 nucleotides matching TRBD1. The ends lost 5 bases at V and 7 bases at J; junction bases unmatched: 9. The CDR3 runs 15 residues. The germline gives CDR1 SEHNR, CDR2 FQNEAQ (reference sequence). CDR3 nucleotides: TGTGCCAGCAGCCGTTGGGGACAGGGTTGGAATGAGCAGTTCTTC. Residues: CASSRWGQGWNEQFF.

The table lists this clonotype with many counts. This rearrangement joins TRBV5-1 to TRBJ2-7; D is unresolved. Per germline, CDR1 SGHRS and CDR2 YFSETQ. CDR3 length: 14 amino acids. V was clipped by 1 base and J by 4 bases, with 12 bases between them. The CDR3 nucleotides are TGCGCCAGCAGCTTGCGTGGCAGAGGTTACGAGCAGTACTTC. Its protein is CASSLRGRGYEQYF.

This clonotype has ten or more counts. The V gene is TRBV30, the J gene TRBJ2-5; no clear D gene. This CDR3 comprises 13 residues. Trimming took off 0 bases at V and 2 bases at J, with 7 bases between the two ends. Germline CDR1 is GTSNPN and CDR2 is SVGIG (reference sequence). CDR3 in DNA: TGTGCCTGGAGTGTTTTCGCGCAAGAGACCCAGTACTTC. Encoded protein: CAWSVFAQETQYF.